The clone carrying this TCR beta chain has more than one count but fewer than ten. No antigen is known for it. V dropped 0 bases and J dropped 5; count of bases not matched to a gene: 6. The germline V gene encodes CDR1 SGDLS and CDR2 YYNGEE. This CDR3 has 15 residues. cDNA libraries for TCR beta contained unique molecular identifiers. Once 1 to 10 million T cells were used, roughly 490,000 cDNA molecules resulted. TCRdb redid the calling of the PCR reads with MiXCR, one entry per CDR3 protein. The data show 700,000 to 800,000 distinct CDR3 sequences, with 25% to 30% seen just once and more than 0.45% held by the top ten. The data were taken from a study of post-analysis software for immune sequencing data. The study, taken as a whole, reports: The study found TRBV5-6, TRBV5-1 and TRBV20-1 among several TRBV segments more frequent in patients than controls.

This TCR was recovered from a girl between 5 and 17 years old with multiple sclerosis. V is TRBV9 and J is TRBJ2-5; 8 bases are shared with TRBD1. Sequences were obtained from blood. CDR3 nucleotides: TGTGCCAGCAGCGTAGGTGCAGGGGGCGGGGAGACCCAGTACTTC. Encoded protein: CASSVGAGGGETQYF.